A selection of T cell receptor beta chains follows, all from one sample in a study of cytomegalovirus exposure and HLA in healthy donors. Clones were read by immunoSEQ multiplex PCR, and TCRdb kept only the in-frame ones, dropping some. The sample consists of over 95,000 clones, about 68% of them appearing once. The specimen sequenced was PBMCs. These receptors originate from a woman in her thirties or forties in good health and CMV-seropositive. Each CDR3 is given with its conserved first and last residue. A D gene is named only where the DNA matches it firmly. Some rows have no size entry. The others give once, few or many, or a class for an expanded clone.

abundance	v_gene	j_gene	d_gene	CDR3aa	CDR3nt
.	TRBV9	TRBJ1-1	TRBD1	CASSVRDRGMNTEAFF	TGTGCCAGCAGCGTCCGGGACAGGGGCATGAACACTGAAGCTTTCTTT
.	TRBV4-2	TRBJ2-1	.	CASSLTRRSSYNEQFF	TGTGCCAGCAGCCTGACGCGGCGCTCCTCCTACAATGAGCAGTTCTTC
.	TRBV2	TRBJ1-1	.	CASRRMNTEAFF	TGTGCCAGCAGGAGGATGAACACTGAAGCTTTCTTT
.	TRBV5-1	TRBJ2-1	TRBD2	CASSLASSGGFNEQFF	TGCGCCAGCAGCTTGGCCTCTAGCGGAGGTTTCAATGAGCAGTTCTTC
.	TRBV6-1	TRBJ2-1	TRBD2	CASSLAEAEQFF	TGTGCCAGCAGCCTAGCGGAGGCCGAGCAGTTCTTC
.	TRBV5-1	TRBJ2-3	TRBD2	CASSFFGGPAGRTDTQYF	TGCGCCAGCAGCTTCTTTGGAGGGCCAGCGGGACGGACAGATACGCAGTATTTT
few	TRBV5-6	TRBJ2-7	TRBD1	CASSPLDRVGEQYF	TGTGCCAGCAGCCCGTTGGACAGGGTCGGCGAGCAGTACTTC
.	TRBV5-1	TRBJ2-5	.	CASSYSSGETQYF	TGCGCCAGCAGCTACTCAAGCGGCGAGACCCAGTACTTC
.	TRBV7-9	TRBJ1-6	.	CASSFGGRSPLHF	TGTGCCAGCAGCTTCGGAGGCCGATCACCCCTCCACTTT
.	TRBV2	TRBJ2-2	.	CATIRETVPPPTRNTGELFF	TGTGCCACTATACGGGAAACAGTTCCCCCACCCACCCGAAACACCGGGGAGCTGTTTTTT
.	TRBV13	TRBJ1-4	TRBD1	CASSLRDRGGKLFF	TGTGCCAGCAGCTTAAGGGACAGGGGCGGAAAACTGTTTTTT
.	TRBV4-1	TRBJ2-7	.	CASSQDPRRPVSCEQYF	TGCGCCAGCAGCCAAGATCCTAGGCGACCGGTCTCCTGCGAGCAGTACTTC
.	TRBV6-1	TRBJ1-6	.	CASSAGPYNSPLHF	TGTGCCAGCAGTGCAGGGCCCTATAATTCACCCCTCCACTTT
.	TRBV19	TRBJ1-3	.	CASSIFDRPGNTIYF	TGTGCCAGTAGTATTTTCGACAGACCCGGAAACACCATATATTTT
.	TRBV6-6	TRBJ1-6	.	CASIRDNNSPLHF	TGTGCCAGCATCCGGGACAATAATTCACCCCTCCACTTT
.	TRBV9	TRBJ2-1	TRBD2	CASSFASGLPPYNEQFF	TGTGCCAGCAGCTTCGCTAGCGGGTTGCCCCCCTACAATGAGCAGTTCTTC
.	TRBV30	TRBJ1-1	TRBD1	CAWVPIRAQGETEAFF	TGTGCCTGGGTTCCTATTAGGGCACAGGGGGAAACTGAAGCTTTCTTT
.	TRBV2	TRBJ2-7	.	CASRRGNLGDEQYF	TGTGCCAGCAGAAGGGGGAATTTAGGGGACGAGCAGTACTTC
.	TRBV5-4	TRBJ2-1	.	CASSFRGSYNEQFF	TGTGCCAGCAGCTTCCGAGGTTCCTACAATGAGCAGTTCTTC
once	TRBV11-3	TRBJ2-1	TRBD2	CASSLINSGIFNEQFF	TGTGCCAGCAGCTTAATTAATAGCGGGATTTTCAATGAGCAGTTCTTC
.	TRBV11-1	TRBJ1-2	TRBD1	CASSFRTGAANYGYTF	TGTGCCAGCAGCTTCAGGACAGGGGCTGCTAACTATGGCTACACCTTC
.	TRBV5-3	TRBJ2-7	TRBD2	CARSELAGDYEQYF	TGTGCCAGAAGCGAACTAGCGGGGGACTACGAGCAGTACTTC
.	TRBV11-3	TRBJ2-3	.	CASSLGSIADTQYF	TGTGCCAGCAGCTTAGGATCTATAGCAGATACGCAGTATTTT
.	TRBV7-2	TRBJ1-1	.	CASSGDGAEAFF	TGTGCCAGCAGCGGAGACGGCGCTGAAGCTTTCTTT
.	TRBV19	TRBJ2-7	.	CASSSVYEQYF	TGTGCCAGTAGTTCCGTCTACGAGCAGTACTTC
few	TRBV5-1	TRBJ2-7	.	CASSLGPQGSYEQYF	TGCGCCAGCAGCTTGGGGCCCCAGGGGTCCTACGAGCAGTACTTC
.	TRBV27	TRBJ2-1	TRBD1	CASSPGTGIYNEQFF	TGTGCCAGCAGTCCAGGGACAGGCATCTACAATGAGCAGTTCTTC
.	TRBV6-5	TRBJ2-3	TRBD2	CASRTSGGSDTQYF	TGTGCCAGCAGGACTAGCGGGGGGTCGGATACGCAGTATTTT
few	TRBV4-2	TRBJ1-2	.	CASSQGEVRANYGYTF	TGTGCCAGCAGCCAAGGGGAGGTCAGGGCTAACTATGGCTACACCTTC
.	TRBV9	TRBJ1-6	.	CASSVVPEGNSPLHF	TGTGCCAGCAGCGTAGTGCCGGAGGGTAATTCACCCCTCCACTTT
.	TRBV20-1	TRBJ1-2	.	CSARAVYGYTF	TGCAGTGCTAGAGCGGTCTATGGCTACACCTTC
.	TRBV5-1	TRBJ1-4	.	CASSQGVKANEKLFF	TGCGCCAGCAGCCAAGGGGTAAAAGCTAATGAAAAACTGTTTTTT
.	TRBV15	TRBJ1-3	.	CATSRVQTSSGNTIYF	TGTGCCACCAGCAGAGTCCAGACTAGCTCTGGAAACACCATATATTTT
few	TRBV11-3	TRBJ1-1	.	CASSPHSGDTEAFF	TGTGCCAGCAGCCCGCATTCCGGTGACACTGAAGCTTTCTTT
.	TRBV5-8	TRBJ2-1	TRBD2	CASSLKRGASYNEQFF	TGTGCCAGCAGCTTGAAGCGGGGAGCCTCCTACAATGAGCAGTTCTTC
.	TRBV7-2	TRBJ1-1	TRBD1	CASSRDRGNTEAFF	TGTGCCAGCAGCCGGGACAGGGGGAACACTGAAGCTTTCTTT
.	TRBV14	TRBJ2-2	TRBD2	CASSPLAGATGELFF	TGTGCCAGCAGCCCTCTAGCGGGAGCCACCGGGGAGCTGTTTTTT
.	TRBV5-4	TRBJ2-7	TRBD2	CASSLGASGGSSYEQYF	TGTGCCAGCAGCTTGGGGGCTAGCGGGGGGAGCTCCTACGAGCAGTACTTC
.	TRBV4-1	TRBJ2-5	.	CASSQALVAETQYF	TGCGCCAGCAGCCAAGCGCTAGTCGCTGAGACCCAGTACTTC
few	TRBV7-2	TRBJ1-2	.	CASSPDSYGYTF	TGTGCCAGCAGCCCAGACAGTTATGGCTACACCTTC
.	TRBV7-9	TRBJ2-3	.	CASSLRITSTDTQYF	TGTGCCAGCAGCTTGAGGATCACTAGCACAGATACGCAGTATTTT
.	TRBV7-3	TRBJ2-5	.	CASSTFSEGTQYF	TGTGCCAGCAGCACCTTTAGCGAGGGGACCCAGTACTTC
.	TRBV6-1	TRBJ1-5	.	CASSEAIWRSSRNQPQHF	TGTGCCAGCAGTGAAGCTATTTGGAGAAGTAGTCGCAATCAGCCCCAGCATTTT
.	TRBV6-1	TRBJ1-1	TRBD1	CASSDAGQGVAEAFF	TGTGCCAGCAGTGATGCGGGACAGGGGGTTGCTGAAGCTTTCTTT
.	TRBV19	TRBJ2-5	TRBD1	CASSIGTGVQETQYF	TGTGCCAGTAGTATTGGAACAGGGGTTCAAGAGACCCAGTACTTC
.	TRBV5-4	TRBJ2-7	TRBD1	CASGRQGSYEQYF	TGTGCCAGCGGCCGACAGGGGAGTTACGAGCAGTACTTC
.	TRBV6-1	TRBJ2-2	TRBD2	CASSEALAGDAGELFF	TGTGCCAGCAGTGAAGCTCTAGCGGGAGACGCCGGGGAGCTGTTTTTT
.	TRBV5-6	TRBJ2-7	.	CASSFLTGVGEQCF	TGTGCCAGCAGCTTCCTAACGGGGGTGGGGGAGCAGTGCTTC